These 26 T cell receptor beta chains were sequenced from one sample in a study of CD8 T cells in Susac syndrome. cDNA came from approximately 0.5 to 1 ug RNA primed by random hexamers. TCRdb called the immunoSEQ multiplex PCR reads again in MiXCR, with one record for every CDR3 protein. The data show some 200,000 distinct CDR3 sequences, with about 95% seen just once and around 0.16% held by the top ten. The sequenced sample consisted of CD8+ T cells from PBMCs. These receptors came from a human donor with Susac syndrome.

J is TRBJ2-7 and V is TRBV18; TRBD2 agrees at 8 bases. The CDR3 covers 16 residues. J was trimmed by 6 bases and V by 3 bases; bases with no gene match: 13. CDR1 is KGHSH and CDR2 is LQKENI in the germline V gene. The CDR3: CASSPAGGPSVGEQYF. CDR3 nucleotides: TGTGCCAGCTCACCGGCGGGAGGTCCCAGCGTCGGCGAGCAGTACTTC.

This sequence joins TRBV5-6 and TRBJ2-1; D gene unclear. The CDR3 has 14 amino acids. V was pared by 0 bases and J by 9 bases, with 13 bases between. The germline CDR1 and CDR2 sequences are SGHDT and YYEEEE. The CDR3 DNA reads as TGTGCCAGCAGCTTGGTCGGTAGCTGGGGTGAGCAGTTCTTC. Amino acids: CASSLVGSWGEQFF.

The chain recombines TRBV19 with TRBJ1-6; 8 bases are shared with TRBD1. Germline V CDR1 and CDR2: LNHDA, SQIVND (reference sequence). The CDR3 spans 15 residues. Losses at the gene ends were 3 bases for V and 3 bases for J; bases not matched to a gene: 1. For the CDR3, the DNA is TGTGCCAGTAGTATTGGACAGGGCTATAATTCACCCCTCCACTTT. Translated, it gives CASSIGQGYNSPLHF.

The V call is TRBV19, the J call TRBJ2-7; 7 bases align to TRBD1. Trimming removed 5 bases from V and 4 bases from J; junction bases left unmatched: 11. Germline V gene lookup returns CDR1 LNHDA and CDR2 SQIVND (reference sequence). This CDR3 region has 15 residues. The CDR3 loop reads CASSSRRQGSYEQYF. CDR3 nucleotide sequence: TGTGCCAGTAGTTCCCGGCGACAGGGTTCATACGAGCAGTACTTC.

CDR3 sequence (DNA): TGCAGCGTGACTGGACAGGGGAACGGCTACACCTTC. Translation gives CSVTGQGNGYTF. The chain has TRBV29-1 and TRBJ1-2; TRBD1 agrees at 9 bases. CDR1 is SQVTM and CDR2 is ANQGSEA in the germline V gene. The CDR3 length is 12 residues. V trimming: 6 bases; J trimming: 8 bases; junction bases outside the gene matches: 7.

The genes are TRBV7-6 and TRBJ2-7; 7 nucleotides agree with TRBD2. With 7 bases clipped from V and 3 bases from J, the junction kept 12 bases outside the gene matches. The CDR3 has 15 residues. CDR1 and CDR2 from the germline V gene are SGHVS and FNYEAQ. Here the CDR3 reads CASTQEAGVFYEQYF. CDR3 bases: TGTGCCAGCACCCAAGAGGCGGGAGTTTTCTACGAGCAGTACTTC.

The DNA of the CDR3 is TGTGCCAGCAGTTACGTTTTGGGGGTAGGGTTAAATGAGCAGTTCTTC. It codes for CASSYVLGVGLNEQFF. The gene calls are TRBV27 and TRBJ2-1; D possibly uses TRBD1 or TRBD2 (5 bases each). The CDR3 length is 16 residues. Trimming took 4 bases from V and 7 from J, leaving 20 bases between them. Germline CDR1 and CDR2: MNHEY and SMNVEV (reference sequence).

Remarks on this clonotype: One end of the junction fails to match germline, which may point to a read error. The rearrangement joins TRBV2 to TRBJ1-1, with no clear D. Germline V CDR1 and CDR2: SNHLY, FYNNEI. The CDR3 length is 13 residues. CDR3 sequence reads: CATSAGENTEAFF. The CDR3 coding sequence is TGTGCCACCAGTGCAGGCGAGAACACTGAAGCTTTCTTT.

V is TRBV12-3 or TRBV12-4 and J is TRBJ1-1; 7 positions match TRBD1. The CDR3 spans 13 residues. The trim removed 1 base at V and 10 bases at J, leaving 6 bases unmatched. As DNA, the CDR3 is TGTGCCAGCAGTTTAGAGGGGGCGGCAGGAGCTTTCTTT. Translation: CASSLEGAAGAFF.

The CDR3 sequence is CASSVGDSFSYEQYF. The CDR3 nucleotides read TGTGCCAGCAGCGTAGGGGACAGCTTCTCCTACGAGCAGTACTTC. V and J are TRBV9 and TRBJ2-7; 7 bases agree with TRBD1. Per the germline V gene, CDR1 is SGDLS and CDR2 is YYNGEE. With 0 bases clipped from V and 0 bases from J, the junction kept 3 bases outside the gene matches. The CDR3 is made up of 15 amino acids.

The chain has TRBV28 and TRBJ2-3; D could derive from TRBD1 or TRBD2 (6 bases each). Germline CDR1 reads MDHEN; CDR2 reads SYDVKM. The CDR3 totals 16 residues. The germline V and J ends were trimmed by 6 bases and 3 bases, with 19 bases remaining between them. CDR3 amino acids: CASSPGPGEVTDTQYF. The CDR3 DNA follows: TGTGCCAGCAGCCCGGGTCCAGGGGAGGTGACAGATACGCAGTATTTT. Full variable domain (outside the CDR3, taken from reference TRBV28 and TRBJ2-3): DVKVTQSSRYLVKRTGEKVFLECVQDMDHENMFWYRQDPGLGLRLIYFSYDVKMKEKGDIPEGYSVSREKKERFSLILESASTNQTSMYLCASSPGPGEVTDTQYFGPGTRLTVL.

This chain uses TRBV30 with TRBJ2-1; D is uncertain. V dropped 2 bases and J dropped 10 bases, with 9 bases sitting between them. The CDR3 spans 11 residues. Germline CDR1 and CDR2: GTSNPN and SVGIG (reference sequence). CDR3 DNA: TGTGCCTGGAGTCCAACCGGAGAGCAGTTCTTC. It is translated as CAWSPTGEQFF.

V usage is TRBV7-2 and J usage is TRBJ1-1; TRBD1 is a possible D gene (6 bases). The CDR3 loop spans 15 amino acids. From germline, CDR1 is SGHTA and CDR2 FQGNSA. Trimming removed 5 bases at V and 2 bases at J, with 15 bases between. The CDR3 sequence is CASSALQGLNTEAFF. The CDR3 DNA reads as TGTGCCAGCAGCGCATTACAGGGATTAAACACTGAAGCTTTCTTT.

The chain uses TRBV27 and TRBJ2-7; D may correspond to TRBD1 or TRBD2 (6 bases each). CDR1 and CDR2 from the germline V gene are MNHEY and SMNVEV (reference sequence). The CDR3 runs to 15 residues. V lost 3 bases and J lost 7, with 19 bases in between. The CDR3 bases are TGTGCCAGCAGTTTTTTTCCGGGGGCCTTGTTGGAGCAGTACTTC. This sequence encodes CASSFFPGALLEQYF.

The J gene is TRBJ1-2, the V gene TRBV7-2; TRBD1 is a possible D gene (5 bases). The V gene lost 1 base and the J gene lost 6 bases, with 15 bases spanning the gap. The CDR3 totals 15 residues. The germline gives CDR1 SGHTA, CDR2 FQGNSA. CDR3 region: CASSLGRGGMDGYTF. CDR3 bases: TGTGCCAGCAGCTTAGGGCGTGGGGGAATGGATGGCTACACCTTC.

The rearrangement links TRBV27 to TRBJ2-1; D unclear. This CDR3 spans 15 amino acids. From germline, CDR1 is MNHEY and CDR2 SMNVEV (reference sequence). V was shortened by 3 bases and J by 0 bases, with 9 bases between the two germline ends. The CDR3 loop reads CASSLIASSYNEQFF. The CDR3 coding sequence is TGTGCCAGCAGTTTGATCGCAAGCTCCTACAATGAGCAGTTCTTC.

This sequence joins TRBV4-1 and TRBJ2-1; 10 bases align to TRBD2. CDR3 length equals 15 residues. Trimming took 3 bases from V and 8 from J; bases not matched to a gene: 7. CDR1 and CDR2 from the germline V gene are MGHRA and YSYEKL. CDR3: CASSHPGLATDEQFF. CDR3 DNA sequence: TGCGCCAGCAGCCATCCGGGACTAGCGACCGATGAGCAGTTCTTC.

The chain combines TRBV3-1 with TRBJ2-7; 8 bases map to TRBD2. The V gene end was trimmed by 4 bases and the J gene end by 6 bases; junction bases not matched to a gene: 8. The CDR3 runs 14 residues. Germline assignment: CDR1 LGHDT and CDR2 YNNKEL (reference sequence). The CDR3 loop is CASSRRGLVSEQYF. The CDR3, as DNA: TGTGCCAGCAGCCGCCGGGGACTAGTCTCCGAGCAGTACTTC.

The chain employs TRBV2 and TRBJ2-1; a weak D match, TRBD2 (6 bases). V was trimmed by 9 bases and J by 9 bases, leaving 9 bases between them. From germline, CDR1 is SNHLY and CDR2 FYNNEI. This CDR3 has 10 residues. The CDR3 loop reads CASTGGEQFF. The CDR3 DNA is TGTGCCAGTACCGGGGGTGAGCAGTTCTTC.

This chain uses TRBV5-6 with TRBJ2-2, with D perhaps matching TRBD2 (5 bases). The CDR3 is 14 amino acids. Germline values: CDR1 SGHDT, CDR2 YYEEEE. V dropped 4 bases and J dropped 2 bases, with 9 bases sitting between them. The CDR3: CASSAGRNTGELFF. The CDR3 DNA reads as TGTGCCAGCAGCGCGGGCCGAAACACCGGGGAGCTGTTTTTT.

CDR3 in amino acids: CSVPSGSGGEQYF. The CDR3 region has the DNA TGCAGCGTCCCATCCGGGAGTGGGGGCGAGCAGTACTTC. This rearrangement joins TRBV29-1 to TRBJ2-7, with a tentative D call TRBD2 (6 bases). The length of the CDR3 is 13 residues. CDR1 and CDR2 from the germline V gene are SQVTM and ANQGSEA. Trimming took off 6 bases at V and 6 bases at J, with 18 bases between the two ends.

This clonotype is a singleton in its sample. This chain links TRBV7-9 with TRBJ2-3; 9 bases are shared with TRBD2. Germline V lookup: CDR1 SEHNR, CDR2 FQNEAQ (reference sequence). The junction had 7 bases not matched to a gene; V was cut back by 7 bases and J by 2 bases. The CDR3 has 15 residues. CDR3 sequence: CASNPSSGDTDTQYF. The CDR3 nucleotides read TGTGCCAGCAACCCTTCTAGCGGGGACACAGATACGCAGTATTTT.

The genes are TRBV4-1 and TRBJ1-2, with D unclear. Trimming took off 4 bases at V and 2 bases at J, with 17 bases between the two ends. Germline values: CDR1 MGHRA, CDR2 YSYEKL. CDR3 size: 16 residues. CDR3 amino acids: CASSLLEALGNYGYTF. CDR3 bases: TGCGCCAGCAGCCTTTTAGAGGCCTTGGGGAACTATGGCTACACCTTC.

The sample holds one count of this clonotype. The chain carries TRBV7-8 and TRBJ2-1; 7 nucleotides align to TRBD2. The ends lost 6 bases at V and 8 bases at J; junction bases unmatched: 16. The CDR3 is made up of 16 amino acids. Germline assignment: CDR1 SGHVS and CDR2 FQNEAQ. Here the CDR3 reads CASSSSTGRGIYEQFF. CDR3 in DNA: TGTGCCAGCAGTTCCTCGACGGGGCGGGGGATTTATGAGCAGTTCTTC.

The chain recombines TRBV3-1 with TRBJ2-1, with 7 bases identical to TRBD2. Germline V lookup: CDR1 LGHDT, CDR2 YNNKEL (reference sequence). V was clipped by 0 bases and J by 2 bases; unmatched bases: 7. This CDR3 has 17 residues. The CDR3, as DNA: TGTGCCAGCAGCCAAGATCGGGGCGGGAGTGCCTACAATGAGCAGTTCTTC. Residues: CASSQDRGGSAYNEQFF.

This clonotype showed up just a few times. The J gene is TRBJ1-2, the V gene TRBV7-2, with D uncertain. Trimming pared 0 bases from V and 2 bases from J, leaving 4 bases between. The CDR3 is 13 amino acids. From germline, CDR1 is SGHTA and CDR2 FQGNSA. CDR3 nucleotides: TGTGCCAGCAGCTTAGCAGGGAACTATGGCTACACCTTC. Protein sequence: CASSLAGNYGYTF.